This T cell receptor beta chain appears in the sequencing data of a study of response to subunit inactivated influenza vaccine. Study results and caveats: Seasonal influenza vaccination, on each occasion, was suggested by the authors to recruit few new T cells.

Germline V CDR1 and CDR2: SGDLS, YYNGEE. The CDR3 length is 15 residues. J lost 3 bases, V lost 3 bases, and 6 bases had no gene match. TCRdb independently ran MiXCR on the RT-PCR reads; one entry per CDR3 protein. The sample yields around 850,000 distinct CDR3 sequences, less than 20% seen once. Only a few counts were recorded for this clonotype. Its antigen is currently unknown. The chain combines TRBV9 with TRBJ2-5; TRBD2 matches at 9 bases. Material: PBMCs from blood, obtained 5 days after vaccination. This TCR derives from a man aged 45-65 years who received an inactivated influenza vaccine. CDR3 sequence: CASSASGGSKETQYF. The CDR3, as DNA: TGTGCCAGCAGCGCGAGCGGGGGGAGTAAAGAGACCCAGTACTTC.